Sequencing of this T cell receptor beta chain was carried out in a study of shared clonotypes between healthy human individuals. Cells designated naive CD8 were CD45RO-negative and were positively selected for CCR7, with terminally differentiated effector memory CD45RA+ cells excluded. Notes on this clone: Its antigen is undetermined.

Trimming took off 6 bases at V and 6 bases at J, with 11 bases between the two ends. The germline V gene has CDR1 MDHEN and CDR2 SYDVKM. This CDR3 is 12 amino acids long. Study-wide points: Enrolling few donors narrowed the genetic and exposure-history diversity that was represented. Rarefaction showed sorted-subset sequencing was incomplete despite large depth.

Deep-level assay runs were performed. Study processing details: ImmunoSEQ output lacked quality scores and full-length reads, limiting matched filtering. Only in-frame clones appear in the TCRdb table, and some are missing; sequencing was by immunoSEQ multiplex PCR. From that table come the V and J calls and clone size; the DNA was used to work out D and trimming. This table has approximately 2,000,000 clones, 80% to 95% appearing once. This TCR derives from a man aged 18 to 30 in good health. Some clones in this sample may be carry-over from other donors' samples. The chain employs TRBV28 and TRBJ1-1; no clear D gene. Sequenced: naive CD8+ T cells from PBMCs. This CDR3 reads CASSPLLPEAFF. CDR3 nucleotides: TGTGCCAGCAGCCCCTTACTCCCTGAAGCTTTCTTT. Full variable domain (rest looked up from reference TRBV28 and TRBJ1-1): DVKVTQSSRYLVKRTGEKVFLECVQDMDHENMFWYRQDPGLGLRLIYFSYDVKMKEKGDIPEGYSVSREKKERFSLILESASTNQTSMYLCASSPLLPEAFFGQGTRLTVV.